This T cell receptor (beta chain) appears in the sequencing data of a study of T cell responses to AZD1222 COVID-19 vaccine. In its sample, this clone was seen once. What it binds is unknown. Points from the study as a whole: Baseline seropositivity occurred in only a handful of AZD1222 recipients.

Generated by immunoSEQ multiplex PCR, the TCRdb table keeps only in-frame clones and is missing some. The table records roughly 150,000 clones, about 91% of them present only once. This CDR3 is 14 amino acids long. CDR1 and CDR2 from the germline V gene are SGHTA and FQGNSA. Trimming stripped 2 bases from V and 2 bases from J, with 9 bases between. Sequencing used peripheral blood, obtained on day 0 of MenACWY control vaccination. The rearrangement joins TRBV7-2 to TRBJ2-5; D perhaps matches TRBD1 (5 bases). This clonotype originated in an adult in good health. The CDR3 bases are TGTGCCAGCAGCTTAATTTACAGGCAAGAGACCCAGTACTTC. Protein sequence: CASSLIYRQETQYF.